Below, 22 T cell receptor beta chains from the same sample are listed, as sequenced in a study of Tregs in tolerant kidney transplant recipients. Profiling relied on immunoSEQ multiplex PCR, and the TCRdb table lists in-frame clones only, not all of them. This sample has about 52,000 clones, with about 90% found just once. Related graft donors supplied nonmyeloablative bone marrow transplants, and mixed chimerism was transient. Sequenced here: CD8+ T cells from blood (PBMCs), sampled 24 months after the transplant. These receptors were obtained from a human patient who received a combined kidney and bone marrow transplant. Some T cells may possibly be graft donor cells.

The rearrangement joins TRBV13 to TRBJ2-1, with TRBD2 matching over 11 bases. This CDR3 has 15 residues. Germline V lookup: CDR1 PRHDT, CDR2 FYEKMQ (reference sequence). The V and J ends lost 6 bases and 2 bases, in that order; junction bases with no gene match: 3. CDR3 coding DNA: TGTGCCAGCAGACGACTAGCGGGACCCTACAATGAGCAGTTCTTC. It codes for CASRRLAGPYNEQFF.

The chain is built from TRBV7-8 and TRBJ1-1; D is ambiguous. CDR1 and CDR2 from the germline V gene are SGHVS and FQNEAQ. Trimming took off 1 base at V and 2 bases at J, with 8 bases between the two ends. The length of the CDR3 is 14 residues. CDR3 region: CASSLVPGNTEAFF. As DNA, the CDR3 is TGTGCCAGCAGCTTAGTTCCAGGAAACACTGAAGCTTTCTTT.

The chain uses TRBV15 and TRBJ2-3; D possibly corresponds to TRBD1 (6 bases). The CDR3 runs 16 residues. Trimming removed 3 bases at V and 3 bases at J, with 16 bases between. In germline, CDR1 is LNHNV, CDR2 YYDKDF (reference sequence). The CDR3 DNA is TGTGCCACCAGCAGCAGGACCCGAAGGGGGACAGATACGCAGTATTTT. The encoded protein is CATSSRTRRGTDTQYF.

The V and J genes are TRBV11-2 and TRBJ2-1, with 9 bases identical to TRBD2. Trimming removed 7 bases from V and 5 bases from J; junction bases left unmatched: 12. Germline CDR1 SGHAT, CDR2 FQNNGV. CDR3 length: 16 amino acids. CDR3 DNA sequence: TGTGCCAGCATAAGGGGCCGGGCTAGCGGGAACAATGAGCAGTTCTTC. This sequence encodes CASIRGRASGNNEQFF. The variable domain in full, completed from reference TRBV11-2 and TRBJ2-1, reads EAGVAQSPRYKIIEKRQSVAFWCNPISGHATLYWYQQILGQGPKLLIQFQNNGVVDDSQLPKDRFSAERLKGVDSTLKIQPAKLEDSAVYLCASIRGRASGNNEQFFGPGTRLTVL.

CDR3 in DNA: TGTGCCTGGAGTGTAGGGCGGGGGCCAGATACGCAGTATTTT. It specifies CAWSVGRGPDTQYF. The chain uses TRBV30 and TRBJ2-3; D is perhaps TRBD2 (7 bases). Germline V gene lookup returns CDR1 GTSNPN and CDR2 SVGIG (reference sequence). V lost 0 bases and J lost 4, with 11 bases in between. The CDR3 extends over 14 amino acids.

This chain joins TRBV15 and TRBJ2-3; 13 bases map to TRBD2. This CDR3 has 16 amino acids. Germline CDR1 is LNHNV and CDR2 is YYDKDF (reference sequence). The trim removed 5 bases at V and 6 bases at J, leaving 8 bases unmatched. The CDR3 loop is CATSRKLAGGPDTQYF. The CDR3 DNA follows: TGTGCCACCAGCCGCAAACTAGCGGGAGGGCCTGATACGCAGTATTTT.

The CDR3 DNA sequence: TGCGCCAGCAGCCCCGGGACAGGGAGGACTAACTATGGCTACACCTTC. Protein: CASSPGTGRTNYGYTF. The rearrangement joins TRBV4-3 to TRBJ1-2, with 9 positions matching TRBD1. The CDR3 is 16 amino acids. J lost 0 bases, V lost 4 bases, and 6 bases had no gene match. Germline-derived CDR1 and CDR2 are LGHNA and YSLEER.

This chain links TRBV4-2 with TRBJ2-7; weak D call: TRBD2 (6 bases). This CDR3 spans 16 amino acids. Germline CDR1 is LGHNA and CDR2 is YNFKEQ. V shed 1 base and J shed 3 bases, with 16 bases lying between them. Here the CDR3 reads CASSQAPGGDVYEQYF. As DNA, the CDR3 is TGTGCCAGCAGCCAAGCCCCGGGCGGGGACGTCTACGAGCAGTACTTC.

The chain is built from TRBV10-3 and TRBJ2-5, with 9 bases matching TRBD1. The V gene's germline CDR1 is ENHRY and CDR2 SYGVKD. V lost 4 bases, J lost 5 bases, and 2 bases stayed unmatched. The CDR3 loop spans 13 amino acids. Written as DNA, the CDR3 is TGTGCCATCAGTGCCGACAGGGGGGAGACCCAGTACTTC. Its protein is CAISADRGETQYF.

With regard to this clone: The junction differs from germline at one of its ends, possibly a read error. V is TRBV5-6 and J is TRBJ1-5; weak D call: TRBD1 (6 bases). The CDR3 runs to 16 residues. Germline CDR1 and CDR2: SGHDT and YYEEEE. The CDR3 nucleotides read TGTGCCGGCAGCTTGGGGACACGAAAGGGCAATCAGCCCCAGCATTTT. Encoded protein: CAGSLGTRKGNQPQHF. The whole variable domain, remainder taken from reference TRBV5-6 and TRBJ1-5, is DAGVTQSPTHLIKTRGQQVTLRCSPKSGHDTVSWYQQALGQGPQFIFQYYEEEERQRGNFPDRFSGHQFPNYSSELNVNALLLGDSALYLCAGSLGTRKGNQPQHFGDGTRLSIL.

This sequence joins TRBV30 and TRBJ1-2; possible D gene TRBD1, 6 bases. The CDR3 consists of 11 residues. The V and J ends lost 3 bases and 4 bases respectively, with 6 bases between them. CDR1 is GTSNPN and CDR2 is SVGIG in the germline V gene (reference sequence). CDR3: CAWRDSYGYTF. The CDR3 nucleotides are TGTGCCTGGAGGGACAGCTATGGCTACACCTTC. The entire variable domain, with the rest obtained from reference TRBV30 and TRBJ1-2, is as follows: SQTIHQWPATLVQPVGSPLSLECTVEGTSNPNLYWYRQAAGRGLQLLFYSVGIGQISSEVPQNLSASRPQDRQFILSSKKLLLSDSGFYLCAWRDSYGYTFGSGTRLTVV.

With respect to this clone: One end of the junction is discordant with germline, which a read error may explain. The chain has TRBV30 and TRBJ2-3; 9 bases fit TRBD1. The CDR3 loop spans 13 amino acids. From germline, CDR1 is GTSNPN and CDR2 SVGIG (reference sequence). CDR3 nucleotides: TGTGCCTTGCCGGGACAGGGCCACTCACGCGTGAATTTT. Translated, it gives CALPGQGHSRVNF.

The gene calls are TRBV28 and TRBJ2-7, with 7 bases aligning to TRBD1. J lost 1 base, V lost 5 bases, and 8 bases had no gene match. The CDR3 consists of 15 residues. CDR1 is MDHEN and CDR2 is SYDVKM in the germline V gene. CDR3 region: CASSHRGSLSYEQYF. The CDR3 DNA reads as TGTGCCAGCAGTCACAGGGGTTCCTTATCCTACGAGCAGTACTTC.

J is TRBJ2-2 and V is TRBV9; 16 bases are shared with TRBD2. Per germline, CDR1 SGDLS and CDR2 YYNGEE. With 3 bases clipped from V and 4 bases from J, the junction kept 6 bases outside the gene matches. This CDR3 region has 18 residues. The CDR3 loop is CASSGPGTSGRATGELFF. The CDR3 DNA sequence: TGTGCCAGCAGCGGGCCCGGGACTAGCGGGAGGGCCACCGGGGAGCTGTTTTTT.

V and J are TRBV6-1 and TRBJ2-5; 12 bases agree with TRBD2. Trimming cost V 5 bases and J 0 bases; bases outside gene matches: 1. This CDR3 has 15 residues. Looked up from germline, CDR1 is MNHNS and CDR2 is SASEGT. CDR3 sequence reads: CASSRLAGDQETQYF. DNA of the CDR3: TGTGCCAGCAGTCGACTAGCGGGGGACCAAGAGACCCAGTACTTC.

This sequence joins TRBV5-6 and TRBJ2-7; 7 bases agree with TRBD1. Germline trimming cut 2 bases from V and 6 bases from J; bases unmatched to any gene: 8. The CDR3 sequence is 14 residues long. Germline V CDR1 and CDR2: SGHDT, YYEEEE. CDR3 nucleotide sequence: TGTGCCAGCAGCTTTGGGACAGCTGGTCTCGAGCAGTACTTC. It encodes CASSFGTAGLEQYF.

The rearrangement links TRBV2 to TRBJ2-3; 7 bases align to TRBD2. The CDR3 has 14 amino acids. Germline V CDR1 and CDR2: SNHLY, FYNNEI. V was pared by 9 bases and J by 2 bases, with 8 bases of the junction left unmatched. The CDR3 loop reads CASLSGEHTDTQYF. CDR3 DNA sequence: TGTGCCAGTCTAAGCGGGGAGCACACAGATACGCAGTATTTT. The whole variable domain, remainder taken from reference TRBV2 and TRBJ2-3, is EPEVTQTPSHQVTQMGQEVILRCVPISNHLYFYWYRQILGQKVEFLVSFYNNEISEKSEIFDDQFSVERPDGSNFTLKIRSTKLEDSAMYFCASLSGEHTDTQYFGPGTRLTVL.

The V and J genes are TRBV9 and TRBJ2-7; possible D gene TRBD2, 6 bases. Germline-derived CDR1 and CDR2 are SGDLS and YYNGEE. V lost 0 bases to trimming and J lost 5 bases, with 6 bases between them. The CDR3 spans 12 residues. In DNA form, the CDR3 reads TGTGCCAGCAGCGTAGGCGGGGACGAGCAGTACTTC. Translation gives CASSVGGDEQYF.

For the CDR3, the DNA is TGTGCCAGCAGCATGGTTTGGCCGAACGAGCAGTACTTC. This sequence encodes CASSMVWPNEQYF. The chain is built from TRBV5-6 and TRBJ2-7; D not certain. Germline values: CDR1 SGHDT, CDR2 YYEEEE. Between the trimmed V and J ends, which lost 4 bases and 5 bases, there was a span of 13 bases. The CDR3 is made up of 13 amino acids.

CDR3 nucleotide sequence: TGTGCCAGTAGTGTAACGAGCACCGGGGAGCTGTTTTTT. This translates into CASSVTSTGELFF. The chain is built from TRBV19 and TRBJ2-2; no firm D call. Germline CDR1 LNHDA, CDR2 SQIVND (reference sequence). The V end was cut by 5 bases, the J end by 4 bases, with 8 bases between. The CDR3 sequence is 13 residues long.

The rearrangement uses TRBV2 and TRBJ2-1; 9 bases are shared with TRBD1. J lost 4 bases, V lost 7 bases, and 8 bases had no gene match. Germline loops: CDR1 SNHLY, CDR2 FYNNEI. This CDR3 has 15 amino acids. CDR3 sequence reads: CASIAGTGQYNEQFF. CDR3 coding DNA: TGTGCCAGCATTGCCGGGACAGGGCAATACAATGAGCAGTTCTTC.

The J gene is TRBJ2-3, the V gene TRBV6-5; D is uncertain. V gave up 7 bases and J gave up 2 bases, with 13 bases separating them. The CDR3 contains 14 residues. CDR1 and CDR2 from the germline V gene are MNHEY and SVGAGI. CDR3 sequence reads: CASMVGGYTDTQYF. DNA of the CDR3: TGTGCCAGCATGGTTGGCGGCTACACAGATACGCAGTATTTT.